Given below is one T cell receptor (beta chain) in context. Its antigen is unknown. Base qualities are missing; no much larger clone stands one base away. From cysteine to phenylalanine, the CDR3 is 14 amino acids long. This entry keeps only the CDR3 DNA: 42 bases, framed from base 1. The germline V gene yields SNHLY for CDR1 and FYNNEI for CDR2. V gives up 7 bases and J gives up 1 base, and the segment between their germline ends measures 14 bases. Donors formed part of the validation cohort, which comprised 95 to 150 subjects and was distinct from the first cohort of 666 subjects. This sample stems from a study of cytomegalovirus exposure and HLA in healthy donors (dated by TCRdb to 2017 to 2019). At the level of the whole study: The roughly 700 repertoires of the first cohort and the roughly 120 validation repertoires were produced on the same platform, according to a later analysis. The study aimed to test whether cataloging public T cell receptors could reveal signatures of past pathogen exposure. In addition to the first cohort of hundreds of subjects, a separate validation cohort of approximately 110 different subjects was used. To predict cytomegalovirus infection status, the study combined high-throughput TCR immunosequencing, statistical association of individual TCRs with disease status, and machine learning.

General study outcomes and caveats: The authors suggested that the approach could potentially be extended to other disease states and immunological phenotypes. A total of some 180 TCR beta chains were listed by the study as associated with cytomegalovirus. All 120 or so repertoires were used to score co-occurrence in the validation cohort in a later analysis, because that analysis had no HLA typing for the cohort. Most TCR sequences were observed very rarely across donors, whereas some public TCRs were present in many individuals. In a later analysis, TCRs clustered in the first cohort were found to also tend to co-occur in the roughly 110 validation repertoires, with 90% to 95% of cluster scores above 0. In vitro tests confirmed that a few of the cytomegalovirus-associated TCR beta chains recognize cytomegalovirus antigens. The classifier was reported to diagnose cytomegalovirus status with high specificity and sensitivity in both the original and validation cohorts.

The method was the immunoSEQ multiplex PCR assay. In the paper's pipeline: A statistical classification framework was built for diagnosing cytomegalovirus status from the catalog of TCR beta chain sequences. TCRdb obtained this table from immuneACCESS and retained in-frame rearrangements with V and J assigned. These tables miss some clones; where compared with another copy, unresolved V genes account for less than half of the shortfall, and the remainder is unexplained. D and trimming come from the DNA, and the V and J calls and clone size come from that table. The sample profile shows about 330,000 clones; roughly 87% of them were found once. The leading ten clones occupy over 1% of the sample.

Sequences were obtained from PBMCs. The source of this sequence is a woman in her twenties or thirties in good health and CMV-seropositive. The rearranged segments are TRBV2 and TRBJ2-7; the D gene cannot be resolved reliably. The DNA is TGTGCCAGCACGGAAGAAAGAGGATCCTACGAGCAGTACTTC. Translated, it gives CASTEERGSYEQYF.